Listed below are T cell receptor beta chains from one sample, sequenced in a study of shared clonotypes between healthy human individuals. The data were produced by immunoSEQ multiplex PCR, yet TCRdb's version contains in-frame clones alone and is incomplete. The table has more than 400,000 clones, around 80% seen once. Sequencing was carried out using PBMCs. The source is a woman aged 40 to 50 in good health. Some clones in this sample may be carry-over from other donors' samples. Each CDR3 is given with its conserved first and last residue. The D gene is left open where the match is weak. The listing skips clone size in some rows; elsewhere it reads once, few, many or a size class.

d_call: -
j_call: TRBJ2-1
clone_size: -
v_call: TRBV30
cdr3_nt: TGTGCCTGGAGTTCCAGCGGCAATGAGCAGTTCTTC
cdr3_aa: CAWSSSGNEQFF

d_call: TRBD2
j_call: TRBJ2-1
clone_size: -
v_call: TRBV19
cdr3_nt: TGTGCCAGTAGTATCGCGTCAGCGGGAGAGGGAAATGAGCAGTTCTTC
cdr3_aa: CASSIASAGEGNEQFF

d_call: -
j_call: TRBJ1-3
clone_size: -
v_call: TRBV7-6
cdr3_nt: TGTGCCAGCAGCTTAGGACAGTTCTCTGGAAACACCATATATTTT
cdr3_aa: CASSLGQFSGNTIYF

d_call: -
j_call: TRBJ2-1
clone_size: -
v_call: TRBV4-2
cdr3_nt: TGTGCCAGCAGCCAAGACGCTAGCACCTACAATGAGCAGTTCTTC
cdr3_aa: CASSQDASTYNEQFF

d_call: TRBD1
j_call: TRBJ1-1
clone_size: -
v_call: TRBV6-5
cdr3_nt: TGTGCCAGCAGACCCCGACAGGGAAACACTGAAGCTTTCTTT
cdr3_aa: CASRPRQGNTEAFF

d_call: TRBD1
j_call: TRBJ1-6
clone_size: few
v_call: TRBV2
cdr3_nt: TGTGCCAGCAGTCCAAGACAGGGCAGTAATTCACCCCTCCACTTT
cdr3_aa: CASSPRQGSNSPLHF

d_call: TRBD2
j_call: TRBJ2-7
clone_size: once
v_call: TRBV13
cdr3_nt: TGTGCCAGCAGCTTAGGTGGGAGCGGGAGCTCCTACGAGCAGTACTTC
cdr3_aa: CASSLGGSGSSYEQYF

d_call: TRBD2
j_call: TRBJ2-5
clone_size: -
v_call: TRBV7-9
cdr3_nt: TGTGCCAGCAGCTTAGGCGGGAGGACCCAAGAGACCCAGTACTTC
cdr3_aa: CASSLGGRTQETQYF

d_call: -
j_call: TRBJ1-2
clone_size: -
v_call: TRBV28
cdr3_nt: TGTGCCAGCAGTTTATGGGAGTTAAACTATGGCTACACCTTC
cdr3_aa: CASSLWELNYGYTF

d_call: -
j_call: TRBJ2-2
clone_size: -
v_call: TRBV10-3
cdr3_nt: TGTGCCACTCAAGGACTGGCGGACACCGGGGAGCTGTTTTTT
cdr3_aa: CATQGLADTGELFF